Shown below are 10 T cell receptor beta chains from a single sample sequenced in a study of post-analysis software for immune sequencing data. Findings and limits, study-wide: Patients carried roughly 5 TRBV segments more frequently than controls did, and TRBV5-6, TRBV5-1 and TRBV20-1 were among them.

Tagging with unique molecular identifiers was a feature of the TCR beta cDNA libraries. TCRdb passed the PCR reads through MiXCR, listing each CDR3 protein once. The data hold roughly 200,000 distinct CDR3 sequences, with 29% observed a single time. Their recognized antigens are unknown. Sequencing used blood. These receptors all come from a girl under 18 with multiple sclerosis.

This clonotype occurred a few times. The chain joins TRBV7-9 to TRBJ1-1; the D is unclear. V was clipped by 1 base and J by 6 bases, with 15 bases between them. The CDR3 sequence is 15 residues long. Germline CDR1 reads SEHNR; CDR2 reads FQNEAQ (reference sequence). CDR3 region: CASSLGAPATSEAFF. The CDR3 DNA reads TGTGCCAGCAGCTTAGGGGCTCCCGCTACCTCTGAAGCTTTCTTT.

The gene calls are TRBV4-1 and TRBJ2-5, with D perhaps matching TRBD2 (5 bases). The CDR3 sequence is 13 residues long. V was pared by 4 bases and J by 3 bases, with 9 bases between. Looked up from germline, CDR1 is MGHRA and CDR2 is YSYEKL. CDR3 sequence: CASSPDGEETQYF. CDR3 bases: TGCGCCAGCAGCCCAGACGGGGAAGAGACCCAGTACTTC.

Many counts were recorded for this clonotype. This chain joins TRBV5-5 and TRBJ2-6; D possibly corresponds to TRBD2 (6 bases). Germline V CDR1 and CDR2: SGHKS, YYEKEE (reference sequence). This CDR3 region has 16 residues. V was clipped by 4 bases and J by 0 bases, with 11 bases between them. In DNA, the CDR3 is TGTGCCAGCAGCCGCAGCGGGTACTCTGGGGCCAACGTCCTGACTTTC. It yields the protein CASSRSGYSGANVLTF.

In this sample, this clonotype turned up a few times. The chain has TRBV5-1 and TRBJ2-1; the match to TRBD1 covers 9 bases. The CDR3 runs 16 residues. Trimming at V came to 0 bases and at J to 13 bases, leaving 14 bases not matched to a gene. The germline V gene encodes CDR1 SGHRS and CDR2 YFSETQ. The CDR3 DNA is TGCGCCAGCAGCTTGGTCCCTACAGGGGGCGGAGAGACCCAGTTCTTC. This codes for CASSLVPTGGGETQFF. The full variable domain, its missing parts supplied by reference TRBV5-1 and TRBJ2-1, is KAGVTQTPRYLIKTRGQQVTLSCSPISGHRSVSWYQQTPGQGLQFLFEYFSETQRNKGNFPGRFSGRQFSNSRSEMNVSTLELGDSALYLCASSLVPTGGGETQFFGPGTRLTVL.

This clonotype was seen a handful of times. The chain links TRBV20-1 to TRBJ1-5; D unresolved. V dropped 5 bases and J dropped 3 bases, with 8 bases sitting between them. This CDR3 comprises 12 residues. Germline CDR1 reads DFQATT; CDR2 reads SNEGSKA (reference sequence). CDR3 in amino acids: CSARRPNQPQHF. The CDR3 region has the DNA TGCAGTGCTCGGAGACCCAATCAGCCCCAGCATTTT.

This clonotype was counted many times. The gene calls are TRBV20-1 and TRBJ2-7, with 12 nucleotides matching TRBD2. Germline V gene data show CDR1 as DFQATT and CDR2 as SNEGSKA (reference sequence). There are 14 residues in the CDR3. V was clipped by 5 bases and J by 2 bases; unmatched bases: 4. The CDR3 is CSAQTSGGPYEQYF. CDR3 nucleotide sequence: TGCAGTGCTCAGACTAGCGGGGGACCCTACGAGCAGTACTTC.

This clonotype was picked up many times. V is TRBV20-1 and J is TRBJ2-3; no reliable D call. Deletions cut 5 bases from V and 3 bases from J, with 15 bases between. Germline assignment: CDR1 DFQATT and CDR2 SNEGSKA (reference sequence). The CDR3 sequence is 14 residues long. CDR3 nucleotide sequence: TGCAGTGCTCCCGATAGGGTAGGAACAGATACGCAGTATTTT. Its translation: CSAPDRVGTDTQYF.

This clonotype was seen once. The gene calls are TRBV5-1 and TRBJ2-1, with D perhaps matching TRBD2 (5 bases). There are 15 residues in the CDR3. Trimming took off 2 bases at V and 6 bases at J, with 15 bases between the two ends. Germline V gene data show CDR1 as SGHRS and CDR2 as YFSETQ. DNA for the CDR3: TGCGCCAGCAGCTTTGGCCTAGCCCCGGTCAATGAGCAGTTCTTC. It encodes CASSFGLAPVNEQFF.

The rearrangement uses TRBV20-1 and TRBJ2-3; 9 bases align to TRBD2. Germline loops: CDR1 DFQATT, CDR2 SNEGSKA (reference sequence). The ends lost 3 bases at V and 10 bases at J; junction bases unmatched: 11. The CDR3 contains 14 residues. Written as DNA, the CDR3 is TGCAGTGCTAGTCCAGGCGGGGGGGTAGGTCCGCAGTATTTT. This codes for CSASPGGGVGPQYF.

Comment on this clonotype: This could be a read error, since a much larger clone is one nucleotide away. V and J are TRBV4-2 and TRBJ2-3; 14 bases agree with TRBD2. Looked up from germline, CDR1 is LGHNA and CDR2 is YNFKEQ. This CDR3 is 20 amino acids long. Losses at the gene ends were 0 bases for V and 3 bases for J; bases not matched to a gene: 11. Written as DNA, the CDR3 is TGTGCCAGCAGCCAAGATACGACTAGCGGGAGGGCCTTTCCTACAGATACGCAGTATTTT. The encoded protein is CASSQDTTSGRAFPTDTQYF.